This is a list of T cell receptor beta chains from one sample in a study of PD-L1 blockade in urothelial cancer. The table came from immunoSEQ multiplex PCR; TCRdb's copy has only in-frame clones and leaves some out. The sample carries under 40,000 clones, around 90% recorded once. Sequences were derived from PBMCs, sampled around atezolizumab (anti-PD-L1) treatment. Receptors originate from a man between 65 and 85 years old with urothelial cancer. The CDR3 runs from the conserved cysteine through the conserved F or W. Each record gives: J gene, CDR3 length, clone size, V gene, D gene, CDR3 protein, CDR3 DNA. D genes are given only for firm matches. Some rows have no size entry. The others give once, few or many, or a class for an expanded clone.

TRBJ2-3 17 - TRBV11-2 - CASSLNAASAYTDTQYF TGTGCCAGCAGCCTAAACGCGGCGAGCGCCTACACAGATACGCAGTATTTT
TRBJ1-1 16 - TRBV19 - CASSINTGTGNTEAFF TGTGCCAGTAGTATCAACACAGGGACGGGGAACACTGAAGCTTTCTTT
TRBJ2-5 12 once TRBV5-4 - CASSFHQETQYF TGTGCCAGCAGCTTTCATCAAGAGACCCAGTACTTC
TRBJ2-5 13 - TRBV7-6 - CASSRDSAGTQYF TGTGCCAGCAGCCGGGACTCCGCGGGGACCCAGTACTTC
TRBJ1-2 15 once TRBV19 TRBD1 CASSPPDRVNYGYTF TGTGCCAGTAGTCCCCCGGACAGGGTTAACTATGGCTACACCTTC
TRBJ2-5 15 once TRBV6-5 - CASSQTGDGIGTQYF TGTGCCAGCAGCCAGACAGGTGATGGGATCGGGACCCAGTACTTC
TRBJ2-7 14 - TRBV19 - CASSFPGSPTEQYF TGTGCCAGTAGTTTCCCCGGGAGCCCGACCGAGCAGTACTTC
TRBJ2-4 15 - TRBV6-1 - CASTLDPSTKNIQYF TGTGCCAGTACCCTAGACCCGTCGACCAAAAACATTCAGTACTTC
TRBJ2-7 16 - TRBV13 TRBD1 CASSPRDRGLGYEQYF TGTGCCAGCAGCCCAAGGGACAGGGGATTGGGATACGAGCAGTACTTC
TRBJ1-1 11 once TRBV10-3 TRBD1 CAITGGTEAFF TGTGCCATCACAGGGGGCACTGAAGCTTTCTTT
TRBJ2-3 15 - TRBV5-4 TRBD1 CASSLAQGASDTQYF TGTGCCAGCAGCTTGGCGCAGGGGGCATCTGATACGCAGTATTTT
TRBJ2-7 15 - TRBV9 - CASSSKRDGKYEQYF TGTGCCAGCAGCTCGAAGAGGGATGGGAAATACGAGCAGTACTTC
TRBJ2-2 16 - TRBV28 - CAGSPGAARYIGELFF TGTGCCGGATCCCCCGGAGCGGCCCGATATATCGGGGAGCTGTTTTTT
TRBJ2-3 14 - TRBV4-1 - CASSQDRATDTQYF TGCGCCAGCAGCCAAGACAGGGCCACAGATACGCAGTATTTT
TRBJ2-5 14 - TRBV12-2 - CASRLAFGQETQYF TGTGCAAGTCGCTTAGCGTTCGGGCAAGAGACCCAGTACTTC
TRBJ2-5 15 - TRBV9 TRBD1 CASSVDQGAYETQYF TGTGCCAGCAGCGTAGACCAGGGGGCATATGAGACCCAGTACTTC
TRBJ2-5 14 - TRBV5-4 TRBD1 CASSLTGGVETQYF TGTGCCAGCAGCTTGACAGGGGGCGTAGAGACCCAGTACTTC
TRBJ2-3 14 - TRBV27 TRBD2 CASSLAGGTDTQYF TGTGCCAGCAGTTTAGCGGGGGGCACAGATACGCAGTATTTT
TRBJ2-7 13 - TRBV6-1 TRBD1 CASRQGQLYEQYF TGTGCCAGCAGGCAGGGACAGCTCTACGAGCAGTACTTC
TRBJ1-5 19 - TRBV28 TRBD1 CASSFTGQGAHHSNQPQHF TGTGCCAGCAGTTTTACTGGACAGGGGGCCCACCATAGCAATCAGCCCCAGCATTTT
TRBJ2-2 15 - TRBV18 - CASSPATINTGELFF TGTGCCAGCTCACCAGCCACTATAAACACCGGGGAGCTGTTTTTT
TRBJ2-7 16 - TRBV28 TRBD2 CASSLRFGTSGYEQYF TGTGCCAGCAGTCTTCGATTCGGGACTAGCGGTTACGAGCAGTACTTC
TRBJ2-1 14 - TRBV28 - CASRISSTYNEQFF TGTGCCAGCAGGATCAGTAGCACCTACAATGAGCAGTTCTTC
TRBJ1-2 13 - TRBV5-1 - CASSLGGSNGYTF TGCGCCAGCAGCTTGGGTGGTTCTAATGGCTACACCTTC
TRBJ1-1 14 - TRBV14 - CASSQVGLGTEAFF TGTGCCAGCAGCCAAGTGGGCTTGGGCACTGAAGCTTTCTTT
TRBJ1-2 16 - TRBV6-6 TRBD1 CASTKDRGQGAYGYTF TGTGCCAGCACCAAGGATCGGGGACAGGGAGCCTATGGCTACACCTTC